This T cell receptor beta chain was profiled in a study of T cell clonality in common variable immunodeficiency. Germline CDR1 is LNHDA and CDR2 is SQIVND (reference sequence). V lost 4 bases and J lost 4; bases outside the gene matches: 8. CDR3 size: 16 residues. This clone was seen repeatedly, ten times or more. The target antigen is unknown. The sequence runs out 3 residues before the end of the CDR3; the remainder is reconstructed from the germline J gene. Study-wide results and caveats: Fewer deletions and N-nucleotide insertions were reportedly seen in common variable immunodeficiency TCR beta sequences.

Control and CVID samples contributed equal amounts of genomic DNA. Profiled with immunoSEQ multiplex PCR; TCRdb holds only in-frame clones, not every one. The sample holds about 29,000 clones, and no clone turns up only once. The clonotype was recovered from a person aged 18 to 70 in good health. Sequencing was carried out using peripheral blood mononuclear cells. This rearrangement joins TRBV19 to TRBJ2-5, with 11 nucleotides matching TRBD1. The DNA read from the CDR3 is TGTGCCAGTAGTAAACTATTTGGACAGGGGGCAGAGACC. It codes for CASSKLFGQGAET. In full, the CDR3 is CASSKLFGQGAETQYF.